The clone carrying this T cell receptor beta chain was counted a single time. This entry comes from a study of shared clonotypes between healthy human individuals. Donors had no recently reported acute infections or vaccinations and were HIV-negative. Every subset's genomic DNA went evenly onto several immunoSEQ plates. The method was immunoSEQ multiplex PCR; TCRdb's version includes in-frame clones alone and lacks a portion of them. The sample lists over a million clones; 95% to 99% were seen once. The germline V gene encodes CDR1 SQVTM and CDR2 ANQGSEA. Deletions cut 3 bases from V and 3 bases from J, with 17 bases between. The CDR3 has 16 amino acids.

This rearrangement joins TRBV29-1 to TRBJ2-2; D not certain. Sequencing used naive CD4+ T cells sorted from blood. Subset here: CD45RA+ positively selected. This clonotype originated in a man younger than 45 in good health. The CDR3 nucleotides are TGCAGCGTTGAGTCCCCTTTCGGCTCGGACACCGGGGAGCTGTTTTTT. This gives the protein CSVESPFGSDTGELFF.